This T cell receptor (beta chain) appears in the sequencing data of a study of Graves' ophthalmopathy and Graves' hyperthyroidism. Study as a whole: The study drew peripheral blood at initial diagnosis, before any treatment.

Note on this clonotype: Its target is unknown. Being one base from a much bigger clone, this may be a read error.

RNA served as the template for amplifying TCR beta CDR3 regions. HTBI-primed RT-PCR formed the first round, and a multiplex PCR formed the second. TCRdb independently ran MiXCR on the multiplex PCR reads; one entry per CDR3 protein. Of about 740,000 distinct CDR3 sequences listed, approximately 40% are singletons. Establishment of the diagnosis relied upon clinical symptoms, serum thyroxine, TRAb, thyroid ultrasound and orbital computed tomography. Overall study results and limits: Using 13 signatures, a model distinguished ophthalmopathy from stable hyperthyroidism, reaching about 90% sensitivity and 81.08% specificity.

CDR3 length equals 16 residues. Between the trimmed V and J ends, which lost 10 bases and 4 bases, there was a span of 25 bases. CDR1 and CDR2 (germline): LNHNV, YYDKDF (reference sequence). This sequence joins TRBV15 and TRBJ1-2; D uncertain. The sequenced sample consisted of peripheral blood. The sequence was collected from an adult man with Graves' ophthalmopathy. Written as DNA, the CDR3 is TGTGCCAGCAGTTTGATAGGAGGAGTACGGAGCTATGGCTACACCTTC. It specifies CASSLIGGVRSYGYTF.